This is a list of T cell receptor beta chains from one sample in a study of T cells after yellow fever vaccination. TCRdb ran MiXCR on the 5' RACE reads and lists one entry per CDR3 protein. Among about 30,000 distinct CDR3 sequences listed, 6.3% were seen once. The input for sequencing was PBMCs, either bulk or a sorted T-cell subset (CD4+, CD8+, memory, or dextramer-sorted; not recorded which), taken on the day of the yellow fever booster vaccination. The receptor set was obtained from a man aged 25-45 years who received the YFV17D yellow fever vaccine. The CDR3 runs from the conserved cysteine through the conserved F or W. Fields, in order: V gene, J gene, clone size, D gene, CDR3 DNA, CDR3 protein. The D gene is left open where the match is weak. Rows may omit the clone size; those that give it use once, few, many or a size class.

V: TRBV7-6
J: TRBJ1-4
size: many
D: NA
DNA: TGTGCCAGCAGCTTAGCGCAGGGAGCAAAACTGTTTTTT
CDR3: CASSLAQGAKLFF

V: TRBV11-2
J: TRBJ2-5
size: many
D: TRBD1
DNA: TGTGCCAGCAGCTTAAGCCGGGACAGGGGTCTTGAGACCCAGTACTTC
CDR3: CASSLSRDRGLETQYF

V: TRBV18
J: TRBJ1-1
size: many
D: NA
DNA: TGTGCCAGCTCCCCAGGGGCAGCGAACACTGAAGCTTTCTTT
CDR3: CASSPGAANTEAFF

V: TRBV6-2/TRBV6-3
J: TRBJ1-1
size: many
D: TRBD1
DNA: TGTGCCAGCAGGCGACAGGGGACTGAAGCTTTCTTT
CDR3: CASRRQGTEAFF

V: TRBV20-1
J: TRBJ2-7
size: many
D: NA
DNA: TGCAGTGCTCGACTCCTGAAGAGGCATGACGAGCAGTACTTC
CDR3: CSARLLKRHDEQYF

V: TRBV7-8
J: TRBJ2-5
size: many
D: TRBD2
DNA: TGTGCCAGCAGCCCGAGACGACTAGCGGGAGACCAAGAGACCCAGTACTTC
CDR3: CASSPRRLAGDQETQYF

V: TRBV15
J: TRBJ2-3
size: NA
D: TRBD2
DNA: TGTGCCACCAGCAGAGATACAAGGCGCAGCGGGAGGGCAGATACGCAGTATTTT
CDR3: CATSRDTRRSGRADTQYF

V: TRBV7-2
J: TRBJ2-7
size: NA
D: NA
DNA: TGTGCCAGCAGCTTCGCTGGGGGCGCTGCCTACGAGCAGTACTTC
CDR3: CASSFAGGAAYEQYF

V: TRBV5-1
J: TRBJ1-1
size: few
D: NA
DNA: TGCGCCAGCAGCTTGAACCAGGGGTTGAGGACTGAAGCTTTCTTT
CDR3: CASSLNQGLRTEAFF

V: TRBV20-1
J: TRBJ1-2
size: many
D: NA
DNA: TGCAGTGCCCGTCGGGGGGACAAAGAAATTGGCTACACCTTC
CDR3: CSARRGDKEIGYTF

V: TRBV20-1
J: TRBJ2-2
size: many
D: NA
DNA: TGCAGTGCTACCTCGGGCTCGAGGGGCACCGGGGAGCTGTTTTTT
CDR3: CSATSGSRGTGELFF

V: TRBV2
J: TRBJ1-5
size: NA
D: NA
DNA: TGTGCCAGCAGTACTGACAGAAATCAGCCCCAGCATTTT
CDR3: CASSTDRNQPQHF

V: TRBV10-1
J: TRBJ2-5
size: many
D: TRBD2
DNA: TGCGCCAGCAGCGCGGGAGGGGAGACCCAGTACTTC
CDR3: CASSAGGETQYF

V: TRBV7-8
J: TRBJ1-1
size: many
D: NA
DNA: TGTGCCAGCACCACCGTCGGGGGCACTGAAGCTTTCTTT
CDR3: CASTTVGGTEAFF

V: TRBV25-1
J: TRBJ2-3
size: many
D: TRBD1
DNA: TGTGCCAGCAGTGAGGTGGACAGGGATAAAGATACGCAGTATTTT
CDR3: CASSEVDRDKDTQYF

V: TRBV20-1
J: TRBJ1-2
size: many
D: NA
DNA: TGCAGTGCTAGAATTGACTATGGCTACACCTTC
CDR3: CSARIDYGYTF

V: TRBV3-1
J: TRBJ1-4
size: NA
D: NA
DNA: TGTGCCAGCAGCCAGGCTGTAACCGAAAAACTGTTTTTT
CDR3: CASSQAVTEKLFF

V: TRBV7-8
J: TRBJ2-2
size: many
D: NA
DNA: TGTGCCAGCGGCCCCATTGACACCGGGGAGCTGTTTTTT
CDR3: CASGPIDTGELFF

V: TRBV13
J: TRBJ1-1
size: few
D: NA
DNA: TGTGCCAGCAGCCCAAATTGGAACACTGAAGCTTTCTTT
CDR3: CASSPNWNTEAFF

V: TRBV10-3
J: TRBJ1-1
size: NA
D: NA
DNA: TGTGCCATCAGTGACCGAGCGGGGGGAACTGAAGCTTTCTTT
CDR3: CAISDRAGGTEAFF

V: TRBV15
J: TRBJ1-5
size: many
D: NA
DNA: TGTGCCACCAGCAGAGGGGGGAGTGACAATCAGCCCCAGCATTTT
CDR3: CATSRGGSDNQPQHF

V: TRBV3-1
J: TRBJ1-1
size: NA
D: NA
DNA: TGTGCCAGCTCCTCGGGGTACACTGAAGCTTTCTTT
CDR3: CASSSGYTEAFF

V: TRBV5-5
J: TRBJ2-7
size: few
D: NA
DNA: TGTGCCAGCAGCTTGCTTGGATCCGGGGTGAGCTACGAGCAGTACTTC
CDR3: CASSLLGSGVSYEQYF

V: TRBV28
J: TRBJ2-7
size: few
D: NA
DNA: TGTGCCAGCAGTTCTTCCGACTGGATACGCGAGCAGTACTTC
CDR3: CASSSSDWIREQYF

V: TRBV4-3
J: TRBJ2-7
size: few
D: NA
DNA: TGCGCCAGCAGCCAAGACAGCTTCGCCTACGAGCAGTACTTC
CDR3: CASSQDSFAYEQYF

V: TRBV20-1
J: TRBJ2-7
size: many
D: TRBD2
DNA: TGCAGTGCTAGAGCAGGTCAAGCGGGAGGTTTCTCCTACGAGCAGTACTTC
CDR3: CSARAGQAGGFSYEQYF

V: TRBV7-8
J: TRBJ2-7
size: NA
D: TRBD1
DNA: TGTGCCAGCAGCTTAGCCAGGACAGGGGGGACTCGTCGGCAGTACTTC
CDR3: CASSLARTGGTRRQYF

V: TRBV27
J: TRBJ2-7
size: many
D: NA
DNA: TGTGCCAGCAGTTGGAAGCGGGTCACCGCTGGCGAGCAGTACTTC
CDR3: CASSWKRVTAGEQYF

V: TRBV4-3
J: TRBJ2-7
size: NA
D: NA
DNA: TGCGCCAGCAGCCAAGATTCCCTGCCAGGGTACTCCTACGAGCAGTACTTC
CDR3: CASSQDSLPGYSYEQYF

V: TRBV29-1
J: TRBJ2-5
size: many
D: NA
DNA: TGCAGCGTTGTATCTGGGGAGGAAGAGACCCAGTACTTC
CDR3: CSVVSGEEETQYF

V: TRBV4-3
J: TRBJ2-1
size: many
D: TRBD2
DNA: TGCGCCAGCAGCCCTCAGACTAGCGCGCGGAGCAGCTCCTACAATGAGCAGTTCTTC
CDR3: CASSPQTSARSSSYNEQFF

V: TRBV11-2
J: TRBJ2-5
size: many
D: NA
DNA: TGTGCCAGCAGCTCTCTCGGCGAGACCCAGTACTTC
CDR3: CASSSLGETQYF

V: TRBV7-2
J: TRBJ2-7
size: medium-sized
D: NA
DNA: TGTGCCAGCAGCTTAGGGGTCACCTTGTACTTC
CDR3: CASSLGVTLYF

V: TRBV5-1
J: TRBJ1-4
size: NA
D: NA
DNA: TGCGCCAGCAGCTCAGGCGGGCAGGGCGAAAAACTGTTTTTT
CDR3: CASSSGGQGEKLFF

V: TRBV20-1
J: TRBJ1-1
size: many
D: NA
DNA: TGCAGTGCCAGGGCGGGTACTGAAGCTTTCTTT
CDR3: CSARAGTEAFF

V: TRBV7-2
J: TRBJ2-3
size: few
D: TRBD2
DNA: TGTGCCAGCAGTTCTCGGGCGGGAGGAGATACGCAGTATTTT
CDR3: CASSSRAGGDTQYF

V: TRBV29-1
J: TRBJ1-1
size: NA
D: NA
DNA: TGCAGCGTTGAGAACCCTGGACAACTGAACACTGAAGCTTTCTTT
CDR3: CSVENPGQLNTEAFF

V: TRBV20-1
J: TRBJ2-7
size: NA
D: TRBD2
DNA: TGCAGTGCTAGTTTGGCGGGAGTAGGCTTCGAGCAGTACTTC
CDR3: CSASLAGVGFEQYF

V: TRBV24-1
J: TRBJ2-5
size: many
D: NA
DNA: TGTGCCACCCAGGACGTGGAGACCCAGTACTTC
CDR3: CATQDVETQYF

V: TRBV3-1
J: TRBJ1-5
size: many
D: NA
DNA: TGTGCCAGCAGCCAAGGGGACATGGCTCGCAATCAGCCCCAGCATTTT
CDR3: CASSQGDMARNQPQHF

V: TRBV7-3
J: TRBJ2-1
size: many
D: NA
DNA: TGTGCCAGCAGCCGGTCGGGGCCCGGAAACTATGAGCAGTTCTTC
CDR3: CASSRSGPGNYEQFF

V: TRBV7-2
J: TRBJ2-3
size: NA
D: TRBD2
DNA: TGTGCCAGCAGCTACCGGCGACTAGCGGCCACAGATACGCAGTATTTT
CDR3: CASSYRRLAATDTQYF

V: TRBV28
J: TRBJ2-2
size: many
D: NA
DNA: TGTGCCAGCAATGAGGTTAACACCGGGGAGCTGTTTTTT
CDR3: CASNEVNTGELFF

V: TRBV12-3/TRBV12-4
J: TRBJ2-7
size: many
D: TRBD1
DNA: TGTGCCAGCAGTGGGACAGTTAACCCCTACGAGCAGTACTTC
CDR3: CASSGTVNPYEQYF

V: TRBV4-3
J: TRBJ1-5
size: NA
D: NA
DNA: TGCGCCAGCAGCCAAGCGCACGGCCCCGGCCAGCCCCAGCATTTT
CDR3: CASSQAHGPGQPQHF

V: TRBV20-1
J: TRBJ2-3
size: NA
D: TRBD2
DNA: TGCAGTGCTAGAGAGGGCCGCACTAGCGGGAGGTACCCGCAGTATTTT
CDR3: CSAREGRTSGRYPQYF

V: TRBV6-5
J: TRBJ1-4
size: NA
D: NA
DNA: TGTGCCAGCAGTTACAGGGGGTTTCAGGAAAAACTGTTTTTT
CDR3: CASSYRGFQEKLFF

V: TRBV6-2/TRBV6-3
J: TRBJ1-3
size: NA
D: NA
DNA: TGTGCCAGCAGAGGGGCGACAGGCGGTATGTCGGGAAACACCATATATTTT
CDR3: CASRGATGGMSGNTIYF

V: TRBV20-1
J: TRBJ2-6
size: many
D: NA
DNA: TGCAGTGCTAGTAGTGGCCCCGACTCTGGGGCCAACGTCCTGACTTTC
CDR3: CSASSGPDSGANVLTF